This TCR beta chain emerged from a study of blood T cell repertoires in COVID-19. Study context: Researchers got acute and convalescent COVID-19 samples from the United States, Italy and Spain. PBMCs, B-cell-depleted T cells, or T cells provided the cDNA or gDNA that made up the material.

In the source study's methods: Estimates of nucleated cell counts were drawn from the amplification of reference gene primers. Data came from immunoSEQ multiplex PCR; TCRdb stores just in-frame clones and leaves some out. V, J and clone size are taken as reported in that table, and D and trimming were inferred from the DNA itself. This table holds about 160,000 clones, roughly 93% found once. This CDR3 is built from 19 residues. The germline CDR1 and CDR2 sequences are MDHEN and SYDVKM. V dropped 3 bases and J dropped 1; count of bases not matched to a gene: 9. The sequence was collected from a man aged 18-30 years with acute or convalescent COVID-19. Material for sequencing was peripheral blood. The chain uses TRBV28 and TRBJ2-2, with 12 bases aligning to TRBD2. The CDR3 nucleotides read TGTGCCAGCAGTTTTTGGGAAGGACTAGCGGGACGGAACACCGGGGAGCTGTTTTTT. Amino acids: CASSFWEGLAGRNTGELFF.